This T cell receptor beta chain was captured in a study of read filtering for tumor transcriptome and immune sequencing. Study summary: Mean patient age was 65.9 years, range roughly 40 to 80; 17 to 20 male, 12 to 15 female. After DNase treatment, RNA was made into whole-transcriptome libraries.

At the time of active disease, bone marrow was collected from every patient. There are many counts of this clonotype. Molecular barcoded adaptors covering alpha/delta and beta/gamma chains were used on approximately 440 ng RNA. TCRdb analysed the reads with MiXCR anew, one entry per CDR3 protein. The data show roughly 61,000 distinct CDR3 sequences, approximately 13% seen once. The ends were cut back, 6 bases at V and 4 bases at J, with 13 bases in the middle. Germline V gives CDR1 SNHLY, CDR2 FYNNEI. The CDR3 has 14 amino acids. The chain couples TRBV2 to TRBJ1-5, with D perhaps TRBD1 (5 bases). The sequence came from a donor aged 40 or over with multiple myeloma. The specimen was a population of CD138-negative cells sorted from bone marrow. This CDR3 reads CASSRDGLNQPQHF. For the CDR3, the DNA is TGTGCCAGCAGCAGGGACGGCTTAAATCAGCCCCAGCATTTT.